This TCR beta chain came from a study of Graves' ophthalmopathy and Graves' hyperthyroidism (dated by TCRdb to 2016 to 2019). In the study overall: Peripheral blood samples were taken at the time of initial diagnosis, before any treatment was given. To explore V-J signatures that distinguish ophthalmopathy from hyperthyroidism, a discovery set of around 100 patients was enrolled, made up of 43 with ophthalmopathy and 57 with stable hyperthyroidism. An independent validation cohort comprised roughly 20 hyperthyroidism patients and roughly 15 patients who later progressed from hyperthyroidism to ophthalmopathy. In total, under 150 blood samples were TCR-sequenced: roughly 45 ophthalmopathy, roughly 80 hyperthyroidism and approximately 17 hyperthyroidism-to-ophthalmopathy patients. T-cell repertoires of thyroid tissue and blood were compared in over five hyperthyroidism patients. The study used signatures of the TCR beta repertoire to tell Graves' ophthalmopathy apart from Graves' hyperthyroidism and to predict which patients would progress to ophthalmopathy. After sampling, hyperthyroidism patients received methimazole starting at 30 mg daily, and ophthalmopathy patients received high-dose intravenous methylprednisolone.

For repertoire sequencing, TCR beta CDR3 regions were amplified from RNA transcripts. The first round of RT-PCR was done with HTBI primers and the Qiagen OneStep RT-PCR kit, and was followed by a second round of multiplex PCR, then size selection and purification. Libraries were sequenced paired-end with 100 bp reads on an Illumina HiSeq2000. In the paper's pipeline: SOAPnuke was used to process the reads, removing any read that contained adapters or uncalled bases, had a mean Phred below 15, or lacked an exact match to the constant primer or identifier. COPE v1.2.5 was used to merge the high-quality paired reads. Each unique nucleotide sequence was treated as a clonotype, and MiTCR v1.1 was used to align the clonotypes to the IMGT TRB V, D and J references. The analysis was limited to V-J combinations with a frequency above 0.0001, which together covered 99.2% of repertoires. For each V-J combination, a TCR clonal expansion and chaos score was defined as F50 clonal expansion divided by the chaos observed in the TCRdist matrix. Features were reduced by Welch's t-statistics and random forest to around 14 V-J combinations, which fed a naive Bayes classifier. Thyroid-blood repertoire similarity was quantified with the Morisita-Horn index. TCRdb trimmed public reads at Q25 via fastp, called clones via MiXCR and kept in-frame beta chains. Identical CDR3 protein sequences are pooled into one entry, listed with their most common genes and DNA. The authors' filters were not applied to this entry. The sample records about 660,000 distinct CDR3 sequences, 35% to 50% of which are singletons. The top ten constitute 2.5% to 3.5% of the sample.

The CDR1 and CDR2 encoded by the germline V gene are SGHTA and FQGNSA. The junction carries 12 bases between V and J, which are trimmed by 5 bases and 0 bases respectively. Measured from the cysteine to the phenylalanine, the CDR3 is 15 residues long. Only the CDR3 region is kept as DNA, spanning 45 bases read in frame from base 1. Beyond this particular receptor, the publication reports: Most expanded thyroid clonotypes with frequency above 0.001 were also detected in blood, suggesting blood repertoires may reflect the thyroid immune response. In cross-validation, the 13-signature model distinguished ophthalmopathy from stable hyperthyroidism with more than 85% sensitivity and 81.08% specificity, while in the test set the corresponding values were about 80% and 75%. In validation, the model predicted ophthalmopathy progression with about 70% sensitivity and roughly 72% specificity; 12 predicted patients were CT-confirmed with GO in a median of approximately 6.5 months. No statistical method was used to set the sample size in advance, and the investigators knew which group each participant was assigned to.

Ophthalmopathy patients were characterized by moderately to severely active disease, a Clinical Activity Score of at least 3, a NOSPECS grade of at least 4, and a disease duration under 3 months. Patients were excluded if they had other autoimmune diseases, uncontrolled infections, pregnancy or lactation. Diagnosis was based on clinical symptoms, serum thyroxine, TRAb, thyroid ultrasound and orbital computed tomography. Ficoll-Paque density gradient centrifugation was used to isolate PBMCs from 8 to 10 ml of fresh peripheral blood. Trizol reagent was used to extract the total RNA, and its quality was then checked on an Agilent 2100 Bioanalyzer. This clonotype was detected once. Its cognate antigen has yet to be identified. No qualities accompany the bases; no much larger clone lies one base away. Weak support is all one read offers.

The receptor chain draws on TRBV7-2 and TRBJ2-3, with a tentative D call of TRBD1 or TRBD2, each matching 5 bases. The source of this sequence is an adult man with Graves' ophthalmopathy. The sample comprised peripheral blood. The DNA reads TGTGCCAGCAGCCCCGGGACGACAAGCACAGATACGCAGTATTTT. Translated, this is CASSPGTTSTDTQYF. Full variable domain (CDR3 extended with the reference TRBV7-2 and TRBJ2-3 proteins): GAGVSQSPSNKVTEKGKDVELRCDPISGHTALYWYRQSLGQGLEFLIYFQGNSAPDKSGLPSDRFSAERTGGSVSTLTIQRTQQEDSAVYLCASSPGTTSTDTQYFGPGTRLTVL.